This T cell receptor beta chain was found in a study of control samples from healthy donors and cancer patients. The data were produced by immunoSEQ multiplex PCR, yet TCRdb's version contains in-frame clones alone and is incomplete. The sample carries approximately 120,000 clones, roughly 91% recorded once. The sequence was collected from a woman aged 45 to 65 in good health. The material sequenced was blood.

The CDR3 loop is CASSRERGSYNEQFF. CDR3 bases: TGTGCCAGCAGCCGGGAACGGGGCTCCTACAATGAGCAGTTCTTC. J is TRBJ2-1 and V is TRBV2, with D perhaps TRBD2 (5 bases). V dropped 6 bases and J dropped 0 bases, with 12 bases sitting between them. CDR1 is SNHLY and CDR2 is FYNNEI in the germline V gene. The CDR3 consists of 15 residues.